This TCR beta chain was observed in a study of T cell responses to AZD1222 COVID-19 vaccine. On this clone itself: Its antigen remains unknown.

Study-level points and caveats: Unmutated regions of variants are reportedly targeted by nearly half of spike-specific TCRs. Scientists sampled the repertoires only once the peak T cell response had passed.

Libraries were prepared by immunoSEQ multiplex PCR; TCRdb keeps only in-frame clonotypes and omits some of them. The repertoire holds some 120,000 clones, 80% to 90% seen once, with 1.5% to 2% in the top ten. The sample was peripheral blood, taken on day 0 of AZD1222 vaccination. The source is an adult in good health.

The CDR3 here is CASGVLGGPTEAFF. CDR3 DNA sequence: TGTGCCAGCGGCGTTTTGGGGGGACCAACTGAAGCTTTCTTT. The rearrangement uses TRBV5-4 and TRBJ1-1, with D tentatively TRBD1 (5 bases). The V end lost 7 bases, the J end lost 5 bases, and 18 bases lay between the germline ends. The CDR3 is made up of 14 amino acids. CDR1 and CDR2 from the germline V gene are SGHNT and YYREEE (reference sequence).